The 21 T cell receptor beta chains below were found in one sample sequenced in a study of T cell responses to AZD1222 COVID-19 vaccine. Sequenced by immunoSEQ multiplex PCR; TCRdb stores in-frame clones only, minus some. Here the sample spans tens of thousands of clones, 81% being singletons. Sequenced material: peripheral blood, taken 28 days after the second AZD1222 dose. These receptors all come from an adult who received the AZD1222 COVID-19 vaccine.

The count of this clone is one. The CDR3 DNA reads TGTGCCAGTAGTAGAGGGGACAGAACCTACGAGCAGTACTTC. Protein: CASSRGDRTYEQYF. The rearrangement uses TRBV19 and TRBJ2-7; 7 bases match TRBD1. This CDR3 region has 14 residues. The germline V gene has CDR1 LNHDA and CDR2 SQIVND (reference sequence). The ends lost 4 bases at V and 2 bases at J; junction bases unmatched: 5. The full variable domain, its missing parts supplied by reference TRBV19 and TRBJ2-7, is DGGITQSPKYLFRKEGQNVTLSCEQNLNHDAMYWYRQDPGQGLRLIYYSQIVNDFQKGDIAEGYSVSREKKESFPLTVTSAQKNPTAFYLCASSRGDRTYEQYFGPGTRLTVT.

This chain connects TRBV30 to TRBJ1-2, with D possibly TRBD1 on 6 matching bases. The CDR3 has 19 amino acids. Germline lookup yields CDR1 GTSNPN and CDR2 SVGIG (reference sequence). V was shortened by 1 base and J by 5 bases, with 29 bases between the two germline ends. CDR3: CAWSAGWLIRVGTKYGYTF. CDR3 nucleotides: TGTGCCTGGAGTGCGGGCTGGCTGATTCGGGTCGGGACAAAGTATGGCTACACCTTC.

The CDR3 sequence is CSVAPRRGYEQYF. DNA for the CDR3: TGCAGCGTTGCCCCCAGGAGAGGCTACGAGCAGTACTTC. This chain links TRBV29-1 with TRBJ2-7; D is undetermined. CDR1 and CDR2 from the germline V gene are SQVTM and ANQGSEA. CDR3 length: 13 amino acids. The germline V and J ends were trimmed by 4 bases and 3 bases, with 13 bases remaining between them.

This clone has only a few counts. The gene calls are TRBV7-2 and TRBJ2-7; unclear D gene. The CDR3 contains 14 residues. Deletions cut 1 base from V and 3 bases from J, with 10 bases between. Per the germline V gene, CDR1 is SGHTA and CDR2 is FQGNSA. The CDR3 spells CASSLVRASYEQYF. DNA for the CDR3: TGTGCCAGCAGCTTAGTCCGCGCTAGCTACGAGCAGTACTTC.

J is TRBJ1-1 and V is TRBV28; perhaps TRBD1 as D (5 bases). The CDR3 runs 13 residues. With 4 bases removed from V and 6 bases from J, the gap between germline ends came to 12 bases. Germline V gene lookup returns CDR1 MDHEN and CDR2 SYDVKM. CDR3: CASSSGGTAEAFF. For the CDR3, the DNA is TGTGCCAGCAGTTCGGGGGGGACTGCTGAAGCTTTCTTT.

This clone was seen a few times. The chain has TRBV15 and TRBJ1-1; D uncertain. Germline V gene data show CDR1 as LNHNV and CDR2 as YYDKDF (reference sequence). The germline V and J ends were trimmed by 0 bases and 8 bases, with 10 bases remaining between them. The CDR3 is 13 residues long. CDR3 bases: TGTGCCACCAGCAGAGACGGAAAGAACGAAGCTTTCTTT. Its protein product is CATSRDGKNEAFF.

The CDR3: CASSLGPARLAGNYEQYF. CDR3 nucleotide sequence: TGTGCCAGCAGCTTAGGGCCTGCTAGACTAGCGGGGAACTACGAGCAGTACTTC. V and J are TRBV7-2 and TRBJ2-7; 11 nucleotides agree with TRBD2. The ends lost 1 base at V and 3 bases at J; junction bases unmatched: 11. The CDR3 totals 18 residues. Germline CDR1 SGHTA, CDR2 FQGNSA.

V usage is TRBV19 and J usage is TRBJ2-7; 12 bases fit TRBD2. The length of the CDR3 is 13 residues. Germline CDR1 LNHDA, CDR2 SQIVND (reference sequence). Germline trimming cut 6 bases from V and 6 bases from J; bases unmatched to any gene: 3. CDR3 residues: CASSRLAGVEQYF. In nucleotides, the CDR3 is TGTGCCAGTAGCCGACTAGCGGGAGTCGAGCAGTACTTC.

The table lists this clone with many counts. The chain links TRBV29-1 to TRBJ2-3; 9 bases map to TRBD2. Germline V gene lookup returns CDR1 SQVTM and CDR2 ANQGSEA. The CDR3 extends over 16 amino acids. The J segment lost 2 bases and the V segment lost 7 bases, leaving 13 bases of the junction unmatched. In DNA form, the CDR3 reads TGCAGCGCAAGTGGACTAGCGAGTTGGGACACAGATACGCAGTATTTT. Its translation: CSASGLASWDTDTQYF.

In regard to this clone: Its ends do not fully match the called genes, so a read error is possible. The V gene is TRBV7-9, the J gene TRBJ2-3; TRBD2 agrees at 9 bases. CDR1 SEHNR and CDR2 FQNEAQ come from the germline V gene (reference sequence). This CDR3 is built from 15 residues. CDR3 DNA: TGTGCCAGCAGCCTAGCGGGGTTCCCCACAGATACGCAGTATTTT. Translation: CASSLAGFPTDTQYF.

The chain recombines TRBV30 with TRBJ1-5; possible D gene TRBD1, 5 bases. CDR1 is GTSNPN, CDR2 SVGIG, per germline (reference sequence). V was pared by 3 bases and J by 3 bases, with 15 bases between. The CDR3 covers 15 residues. CDR3 loop: CAWSIKGGANQPQHF. The CDR3 DNA reads TGTGCCTGGAGCATAAAGGGAGGGGCCAATCAGCCCCAGCATTTT. Supplemented by reference TRBV30 and TRBJ1-5, the full variable domain reads SQTIHQWPATLVQPVGSPLSLECTVEGTSNPNLYWYRQAAGRGLQLLFYSVGIGQISSEVPQNLSASRPQDRQFILSSKKLLLSDSGFYLCAWSIKGGANQPQHFGDGTRLSIL.

The chain is built from TRBV6-5 and TRBJ2-3; unclear D gene. Germline V gene data show CDR1 as MNHEY and CDR2 as SVGAGI. CDR3 length equals 15 residues. V gave up 6 bases and J gave up 0 bases, with 13 bases separating them. The CDR3 DNA sequence: TGTGCCAGCAGGACCCGGGCCACTAGCACAGATACGCAGTATTTT. Protein: CASRTRATSTDTQYF.

The rearrangement links TRBV7-2 to TRBJ1-1; possible D gene TRBD1, 6 bases. V dropped 1 base and J dropped 2 bases, with 11 bases sitting between them. The CDR3 covers 15 residues. Germline CDR1 SGHTA, CDR2 FQGNSA. Here the CDR3 reads CASSLESGANTEAFF. Written as DNA, the CDR3 is TGTGCCAGCAGCTTAGAGTCAGGGGCAAACACTGAAGCTTTCTTT.

This clone was observed a single time. The rearrangement joins TRBV5-4 to TRBJ2-2; 9 positions match TRBD2. V shed 0 bases, J shed 3 bases, and the junction held 6 bases outside the gene matches. CDR1 is SGHNT and CDR2 is YYREEE in the germline V gene (reference sequence). There are 17 residues in the CDR3. The CDR3 bases are TGTGCCAGCAGCTTGGCCGGGCTAGCGGGGCACACCGGGGAGCTGTTTTTT. The encoded protein is CASSLAGLAGHTGELFF.

The chain combines TRBV12-5 with TRBJ2-1, with 14 nucleotides matching TRBD2. There are 15 residues in the CDR3. V lost 2 bases and J lost 8; bases outside the gene matches: 2. Germline values: CDR1 LGHNT, CDR2 FRNRAP. For the CDR3, the DNA is TGTGCTAGTGGTTTGCGACTAGCGGGAGGGCATGAGCAGTTCTTC. This gives the protein CASGLRLAGGHEQFF.

The rearrangement uses TRBV10-3 and TRBJ1-1; 7 bases agree with TRBD1. The CDR3 runs to 15 residues. V trimming: 4 bases; J trimming: 2 bases; junction bases outside the gene matches: 7. Germline assignment: CDR1 ENHRY and CDR2 SYGVKD. This chain's CDR3 is CAISGGDRGNTEAFF. The CDR3 DNA reads as TGTGCCATCAGTGGAGGGGACAGAGGAAACACTGAAGCTTTCTTT.

The CDR3 coding sequence is TGTGCCAGCAGCCTCGCTCGACCAGACACAGATACGCAGTATTTT. Translation gives CASSLARPDTDTQYF. The chain combines TRBV7-2 with TRBJ2-3; D is undetermined. The ends were cut back, 5 bases at V and 2 bases at J, with 14 bases in the middle. The germline V gene has CDR1 SGHTA and CDR2 FQGNSA. There are 15 residues in the CDR3. Together with reference TRBV7-2 and TRBJ2-3, the CDR3 gives the full variable domain: GAGVSQSPSNKVTEKGKDVELRCDPISGHTALYWYRQSLGQGLEFLIYFQGNSAPDKSGLPSDRFSAERTGGSVSTLTIQRTQQEDSAVYLCASSLARPDTDTQYFGPGTRLTVL.

The CDR3 loop reads CASSLVGAGGYTF. CDR3 sequence (DNA): TGTGCCAGCAGCTTAGTAGGGGCTGGGGGCTACACCTTC. V gene TRBV7-2 combines with J gene TRBJ1-2; perhaps TRBD1 as D (5 bases). Trimming took 1 base from V and 8 from J, leaving 11 bases between them. The CDR3 extends over 13 amino acids. Germline assignment: CDR1 SGHTA and CDR2 FQGNSA.

This chain connects TRBV6-5 to TRBJ2-7, with D possibly matching TRBD2 (7 bases). There are 15 residues in the CDR3. V lost 6 bases, J lost 2 bases, and 17 bases lay in between. Germline V gives CDR1 MNHEY, CDR2 SVGAGI. CDR3 sequence (DNA): TGTGCCAGCAGCCTCGGGCAGGGGACTACCTACGAGCAGTACTTC. Its protein product is CASSLGQGTTYEQYF.

This chain joins TRBV3-1 (or the pseudogene TRBV3-2) and TRBJ1-3; D not resolved. Germline V lookup: CDR1 LGHDT, CDR2 YNNKEL (reference sequence). The CDR3 has 15 residues. V was shortened by 4 bases and J by 2 bases, with 12 bases between the two germline ends. This chain's CDR3 is CASSLGVLAGNTIYF. Here the CDR3 DNA reads TGTGCCAGCAGCCTAGGTGTGCTAGCTGGAAACACCATATATTTT.

The chain carries TRBV29-1 and TRBJ2-7; weak D call: TRBD2 (6 bases). Looked up from germline, CDR1 is SQVTM and CDR2 is ANQGSEA. The CDR3 extends over 13 amino acids. V gave up 2 bases and J gave up 4 bases, with 12 bases separating them. CDR3 loop: CSVEWGDLYEQYF. The CDR3 DNA sequence: TGCAGCGTTGAATGGGGGGATCTGTACGAGCAGTACTTC.